This is a list of T cell receptor beta chains from one sample in a study of cytomegalovirus exposure and HLA in healthy donors. Sequencing was performed with immunoSEQ multiplex PCR; in TCRdb, only in-frame clones are kept and a portion is missing. The sample includes about 150,000 clones, 80% to 90% of them seen just once. Sequenced sample: PBMCs. All receptors come from a woman in her 40s in good health and CMV-seropositive. Both conserved end residues are part of each CDR3. A D gene is named only where the DNA matches it firmly. For some rows the clone size is stated as once, few or many, or as a class when expanded; others skip it.

j_call clone_size v_call d_call cdr3_aa cdr3_nt
TRBJ1-1 - TRBV7-2 - CASSLAGDTEAFF TGTGCCAGCAGCTTAGCCGGGGACACTGAAGCTTTCTTT
TRBJ2-2 - TRBV7-3 TRBD1 CASSLGTGPGGELFF TGTGCCAGCAGCTTAGGGACAGGGCCCGGAGGGGAGCTGTTTTTT
TRBJ2-7 - TRBV29-1 - CSVNTAGAHEQYF TGCAGCGTAAATACGGCAGGGGCCCACGAGCAGTACTTC
TRBJ2-3 - TRBV18 TRBD2 CASSGLAGRDTQYF TGTGCCAGCTCGGGACTAGCGGGTAGGGATACGCAGTATTTT
TRBJ2-1 - TRBV5-1 TRBD2 CASSLVPLGGSNEQFF TGCGCCAGCAGCTTGGTGCCCTTGGGAGGGAGCAATGAGCAGTTCTTC
TRBJ2-1 - TRBV7-9 TRBD2 CASSSTSSGGSYNEQFF TGTGCCAGCAGCAGTACATCTAGCGGGGGGTCCTACAATGAGCAGTTCTTC
TRBJ1-1 - TRBV14 - CASSHAQVWGTEAFF TGTGCCAGCAGCCACGCACAGGTGTGGGGAACTGAAGCTTTCTTT
TRBJ2-3 - TRBV9 TRBD2 CASSVVTSGRGTDTQYF TGTGCCAGCAGCGTAGTTACTAGCGGGAGAGGTACAGATACGCAGTATTTT
TRBJ2-2 once TRBV7-3 TRBD2 CASSPGLAAGELFF TGTGCCAGCAGTCCGGGACTAGCCGCCGGGGAGCTGTTTTTT
TRBJ2-7 - TRBV5-6 TRBD1 CASSLGGKGQGSFSYEQYF TGTGCCAGCAGCTTGGGGGGTAAGGGACAGGGGTCTTTTTCCTACGAGCAGTACTTC
TRBJ2-5 - TRBV7-2 - CASSLAGGGGETQYF TGTGCCAGCAGCTTAGCAGGGGGGGGAGGGGAGACCCAGTACTTC
TRBJ2-5 - TRBV7-2 - CASSLAREETQYF TGTGCCAGCAGCTTAGCCAGGGAAGAGACCCAGTACTTC
TRBJ2-5 - TRBV5-1 - CASSLGFERVFQETQYF TGCGCCAGCAGCCTTGGGTTCGAGCGGGTGTTCCAAGAGACCCAGTACTTC
TRBJ1-2 - TRBV29-1 TRBD1 CSVSTGTGNYGYTF TGCAGCGTGAGTACCGGGACAGGGAACTATGGCTACACCTTC
TRBJ1-1 - TRBV20-1 TRBD1 CSARRDSQAFF TGCAGTGCTAGGAGGGACAGCCAAGCTTTCTTT
TRBJ1-5 - TRBV21-1 - CASNPDRDQPQHF TGTGCCAGCAACCCCGACAGGGATCAGCCCCAGCATTTT
TRBJ1-5 - TRBV18 - CASSPRVDSNQPQHF TGTGCCAGCTCACCGAGGGTTGATAGCAATCAGCCCCAGCATTTT
TRBJ2-1 - TRBV5-1 TRBD2 CASSFGSGRYNEQFF TGCGCCAGCAGCTTCGGTAGCGGGAGGTACAATGAGCAGTTCTTC
TRBJ2-7 - TRBV5-6 TRBD2 CASSLSSTSGLEQYF TGTGCCAGCAGCTTGAGTTCGACTAGCGGGCTCGAGCAGTACTTC
TRBJ2-1 - TRBV6-5 TRBD2 CASRGLAGGQGEQFF TGTGCCAGCAGAGGACTAGCGGGAGGACAGGGTGAGCAGTTCTTC
TRBJ2-3 few TRBV2 - CASSEALRPGTDTQYF TGTGCCAGCAGTGAAGCGCTAAGACCGGGGACAGATACGCAGTATTTT
TRBJ2-1 - TRBV25-1 - CASSDMSSYNEQFF TGTGCCAGCAGTGACATGAGCTCCTACAATGAGCAGTTCTTC
TRBJ2-1 - TRBV7-3 TRBD1 CASSHPTGQGERSSYNEQFF TGTGCCAGCAGCCACCCGACCGGACAGGGCGAACGGAGCTCCTACAATGAGCAGTTCTTC
TRBJ2-2 - TRBV21-1 - CASSRRTGPPDTGELFF TGTGCCAGCAGCAGAAGGACAGGGCCCCCGGACACCGGGGAGCTGTTTTTT
TRBJ1-1 - TRBV28 - CASSLRALNTEAFF TGTGCCAGCAGTTTGAGGGCGTTGAACACTGAAGCTTTCTTT
TRBJ1-5 - TRBV5-5 - CASSLTHTGPRNQPQHF TGTGCCAGCAGCTTGACCCATACAGGGCCCCGCAATCAGCCCCAGCATTTT
TRBJ1-4 - TRBV9 - CASSVGPGEKLFF TGTGCCAGCAGCGTAGGTCCAGGCGAAAAACTGTTTTTT
TRBJ1-5 - TRBV5-1 TRBD1 CASSAEGGAKPQHF TGCGCCAGCAGCGCAGAAGGGGGCGCGAAGCCCCAGCATTTT